The clone carrying this T cell receptor beta chain was observed a single time. Antigen specificity is unknown. The data belong to a study of beta chain features in type 1 diabetes. Study outcomes and limitations: The study found moderately but significantly shorter TCRB CDR3s in all four CD4+ subsets of Type 1 diabetes patients. VDJ junctions in type 1 diabetes patients carried more deletions and fewer insertions.

TCRB transcripts that were expressed got sequenced, as all of the isolated RNA had been reverse transcribed. Sequencing was performed with immunoSEQ multiplex PCR; in TCRdb, only in-frame clones are kept and a portion is missing. The data show around 340,000 clones, roughly 8% seen once. A CD45RO/CCR7/CD25/CD127/CD95/CD27 panel sorted naive, central memory, regulatory and stem cell-like memory CD4+ cells. The sequence came from a woman under 30 in good health. Sequencing was performed on central memory CD4+ T cells from blood.

CDR3 residues: CASSPMRETQYF. The CDR3 DNA is TGTGCCAGCTCACCAATGAGAGAGACCCAGTACTTC. The rearrangement joins TRBV18 to TRBJ2-5, with D unclear. Looked up from germline, CDR1 is KGHSH and CDR2 is LQKENI. The CDR3 consists of 12 residues. V was cut by 2 bases and J by 4 bases, with 5 bases left in between.